Shown below are 10 T cell receptor beta chains from a single sample sequenced in a study of blood T cell repertoires in COVID-19. Sequencing was performed with immunoSEQ multiplex PCR; in TCRdb, only in-frame clones are kept and a portion is missing. Of fewer than 7,500 clones listed, roughly 90% are singletons. Source material: peripheral blood. The receptor source for this set is a human donor with active COVID-19. The donor label of this sample is uncertain.

The chain employs TRBV4-1 and TRBJ1-6; D is uncertain. V was trimmed by 6 bases and J by 4 bases, leaving 10 bases between them. The length of the CDR3 is 14 residues. Germline CDR1 reads MGHRA; CDR2 reads YSYEKL. The CDR3 here is CASRGLEYNSPLHF. Written as DNA, the CDR3 is TGCGCCAGCAGGGGTTTGGAGTATAATTCACCCCTCCACTTT.

This clone was found a few times. The V gene is TRBV10-1, the J gene TRBJ2-7, with D possibly being TRBD1 (6 bases). Germline values: CDR1 WNHNN, CDR2 SYGVQD (reference sequence). The CDR3 has 14 residues. V was cut by 3 bases and J by 2 bases, with 11 bases left in between. CDR3 sequence (DNA): TGCGCCAGCAGTGACCCCAGGGGCCCCTACGAGCAGTACTTC. It encodes CASSDPRGPYEQYF.

This clone has just a few counts. The V gene is TRBV14, the J gene TRBJ1-1, with 9 nucleotides matching TRBD1. After removal of 5 bases from V and 10 bases from J, the junction contained 8 bases not matched to a gene. Germline CDR1 and CDR2: SGHDN and FVKESK. The CDR3 totals 13 residues. DNA of the CDR3: TGTGCCAGCAGCACGGGACAGGGCTTCGGAGCTTTCTTT. As protein: CASSTGQGFGAFF.

The V call is TRBV7-6, the J call TRBJ2-7; 10 nucleotides align to TRBD2. The V and J ends lost 5 bases and 5 bases, in that order; junction bases with no gene match: 12. The CDR3 runs to 16 residues. In germline, CDR1 is SGHVS, CDR2 FNYEAQ. In DNA, the CDR3 is TGTGCCAGCAGCCCTCTGGGAGCGGGAGGGCCCGACGAGCAGTACTTC. It codes for CASSPLGAGGPDEQYF.

This sequence joins TRBV20-1 and TRBJ2-3; maybe TRBD2 (7 bases). Trimming pared 3 bases from V and 4 bases from J, leaving 17 bases between. Germline V CDR1 and CDR2: DFQATT, SNEGSKA (reference sequence). This CDR3 is 15 amino acids long. The CDR3 bases are TGCAGTGCTAGTTCGTCGGGGGGCGTGGCAGATACGCAGTATTTT. It codes for CSASSSGGVADTQYF.

In DNA, the CDR3 is TGCGCCAGCAGTCAATCGGTGGCGGCTTATAGCAATCAGCCCCAGCATTTT. This gives the protein CASSQSVAAYSNQPQHF. The chain recombines TRBV23-1 with TRBJ1-5; the D is unclear. TRBV23-1 is an ORF, and what it does is uncertain. The CDR3 sequence is 17 residues long. Trimming took 0 bases from V and 0 from J, leaving 12 bases between them.

This clone has just a few counts. The CDR3 coding sequence is TGTGCCAGCAGCCCCTTACCGGGACATATTAGTTCACCCCTCCACTTT. Translated: CASSPLPGHISSPLHF. The rearrangement uses TRBV5-4 and TRBJ1-6; maybe TRBD1 (6 bases). Germline assignment: CDR1 SGHNT and CDR2 YYREEE (reference sequence). V was shortened by 4 bases and J by 9 bases, with 20 bases between the two germline ends. The CDR3 loop spans 16 amino acids.

This clone was recorded only once. The chain uses TRBV5-4 and TRBJ2-1; D not certain. The germline CDR1 and CDR2 sequences are SGHNT and YYREEE (reference sequence). V lost 0 bases, J lost 0 bases, and 13 bases lay in between. CDR3 length: 17 residues. The CDR3 nucleotides are TGTGCCAGCAGCTTGGTGAGAGGTGGCTACTCCTACAATGAGCAGTTCTTC. It codes for CASSLVRGGYSYNEQFF.

This chain joins TRBV5-1 and TRBJ1-1; tentatively, D is TRBD1 (5 bases). Germline CDR1 reads SGHRS; CDR2 reads YFSETQ. Between the trimmed V and J ends, which lost 0 bases and 1 base, there was a span of 10 bases. The CDR3 covers 15 residues. DNA of the CDR3: TGCGCCAGCAGCTTGGGCCCTACAGGGAACACTGAAGCTTTCTTT. It codes for CASSLGPTGNTEAFF.

The chain uses TRBV18 and TRBJ2-5, with 7 bases aligning to TRBD2. Trimming took 2 bases from V and 5 from J; bases not matched to a gene: 5. CDR1 is KGHSH and CDR2 is LQKENI in the germline V gene. This CDR3 is 14 amino acids long. In DNA form, the CDR3 reads TGTGCCAGCTCACCAGGGGGAGGGCGTGAGACCCAGTACTTC. Protein: CASSPGGGRETQYF.